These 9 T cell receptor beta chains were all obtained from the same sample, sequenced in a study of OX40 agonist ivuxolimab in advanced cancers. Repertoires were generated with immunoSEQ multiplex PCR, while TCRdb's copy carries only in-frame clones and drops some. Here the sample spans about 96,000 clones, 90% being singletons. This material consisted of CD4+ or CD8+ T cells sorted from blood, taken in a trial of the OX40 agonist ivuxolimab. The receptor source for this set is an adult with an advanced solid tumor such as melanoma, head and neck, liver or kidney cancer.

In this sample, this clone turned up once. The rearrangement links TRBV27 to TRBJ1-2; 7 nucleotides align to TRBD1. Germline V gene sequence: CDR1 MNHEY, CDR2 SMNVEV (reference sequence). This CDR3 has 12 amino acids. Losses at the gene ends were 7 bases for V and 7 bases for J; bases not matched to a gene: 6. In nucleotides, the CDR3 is TGTGCCAGCACCGCAGGGGGACGTGGCTACACCTTC. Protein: CASTAGGRGYTF.

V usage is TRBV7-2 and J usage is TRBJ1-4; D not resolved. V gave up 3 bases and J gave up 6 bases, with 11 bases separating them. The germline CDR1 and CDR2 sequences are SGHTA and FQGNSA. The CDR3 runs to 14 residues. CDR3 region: CASSLETSHEKLFF. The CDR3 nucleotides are TGTGCCAGCAGCTTGGAGACATCCCATGAAAAACTGTTTTTT.

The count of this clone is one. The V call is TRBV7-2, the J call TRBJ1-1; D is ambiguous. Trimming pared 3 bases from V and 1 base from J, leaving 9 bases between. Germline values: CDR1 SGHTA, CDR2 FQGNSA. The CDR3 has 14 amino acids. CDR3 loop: CASSLNGPNTEAFF. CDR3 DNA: TGTGCCAGCAGCTTGAATGGCCCGAACACTGAAGCTTTCTTT.

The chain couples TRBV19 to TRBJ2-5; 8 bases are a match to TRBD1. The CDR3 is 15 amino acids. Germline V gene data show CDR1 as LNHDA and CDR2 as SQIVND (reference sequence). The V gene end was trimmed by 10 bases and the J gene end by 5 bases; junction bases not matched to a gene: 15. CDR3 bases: TGTGCCACCGCGACAGGGGCGACCAGATTGGAGACCCAGTACTTC. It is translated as CATATGATRLETQYF. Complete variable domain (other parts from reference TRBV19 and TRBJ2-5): DGGITQSPKYLFRKEGQNVTLSCEQNLNHDAMYWYRQDPGQGLRLIYYSQIVNDFQKGDIAEGYSVSREKKESFPLTVTSAQKNPTAFYLCATATGATRLETQYFGPGTRLLVL.

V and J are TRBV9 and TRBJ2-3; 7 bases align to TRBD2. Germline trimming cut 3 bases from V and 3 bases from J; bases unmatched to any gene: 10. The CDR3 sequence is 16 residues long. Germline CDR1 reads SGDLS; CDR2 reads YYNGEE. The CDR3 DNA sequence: TGTGCCAGCAGCGCAGGGCGGACTAGGGGTACAGATACGCAGTATTTT. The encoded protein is CASSAGRTRGTDTQYF.

The CDR3 coding sequence is TGTGCCAGCAGCCCACAAGGACTAGCGGGAGGCAAGACCCAGTACTTC. Translating gives CASSPQGLAGGKTQYF. The chain combines TRBV11-2 with TRBJ2-5, with 14 bases aligning to TRBD2. This CDR3 is 16 amino acids long. Germline values: CDR1 SGHAT, CDR2 FQNNGV. J lost 6 bases, V lost 5 bases, and 8 bases had no gene match.

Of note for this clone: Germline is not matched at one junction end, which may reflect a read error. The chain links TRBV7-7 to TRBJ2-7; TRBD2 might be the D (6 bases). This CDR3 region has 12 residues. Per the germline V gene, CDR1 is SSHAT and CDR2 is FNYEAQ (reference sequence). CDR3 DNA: TGTGCTAGCAGCTCCTTGGGGGGCGAGCAGTACTTC. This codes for CASSSLGGEQYF. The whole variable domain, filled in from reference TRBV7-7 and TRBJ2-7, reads GAGVSQSPRYKVTKRGQDVTLRCDPISSHATLYWYQQALGQGPEFLTYFNYEAQPDKSGLPSDRFSAERPEGSISTLTIQRTEQRDSAMYRCASSSLGGEQYFGPGTRLTVT.

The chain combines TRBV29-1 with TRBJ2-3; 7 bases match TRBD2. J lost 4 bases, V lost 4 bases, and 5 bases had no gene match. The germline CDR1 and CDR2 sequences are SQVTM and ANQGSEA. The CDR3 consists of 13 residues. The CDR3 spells CSVGTSGADTQYF. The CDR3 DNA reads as TGCAGCGTTGGGACTAGTGGCGCAGATACGCAGTATTTT.

CDR3 in DNA: TGTGCCAGCAGCCGGGACAGGGGTGCAGGAAACACCATATATTTT. Translation: CASSRDRGAGNTIYF. This sequence joins TRBV6-6 and TRBJ1-3, with 10 bases aligning to TRBD1. V lost 6 bases and J lost 4; bases outside the gene matches: 6. Germline V gene sequence: CDR1 MNHNY, CDR2 SVGAGI (reference sequence). The CDR3 extends over 15 amino acids.